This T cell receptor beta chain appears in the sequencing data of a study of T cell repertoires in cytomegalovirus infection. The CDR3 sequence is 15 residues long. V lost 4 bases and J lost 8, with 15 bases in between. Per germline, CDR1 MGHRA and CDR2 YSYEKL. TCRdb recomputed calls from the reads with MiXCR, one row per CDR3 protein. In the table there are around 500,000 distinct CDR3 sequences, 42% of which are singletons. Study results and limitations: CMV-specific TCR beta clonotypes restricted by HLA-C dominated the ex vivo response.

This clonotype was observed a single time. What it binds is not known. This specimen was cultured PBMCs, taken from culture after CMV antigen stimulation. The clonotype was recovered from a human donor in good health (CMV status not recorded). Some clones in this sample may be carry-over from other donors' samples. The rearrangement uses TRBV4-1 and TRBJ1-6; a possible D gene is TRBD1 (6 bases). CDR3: CASSPYEAGDSPLHF. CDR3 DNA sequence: TGCGCCAGCAGCCCGTATGAAGCAGGGGATTCACCCCTCCACTTT.